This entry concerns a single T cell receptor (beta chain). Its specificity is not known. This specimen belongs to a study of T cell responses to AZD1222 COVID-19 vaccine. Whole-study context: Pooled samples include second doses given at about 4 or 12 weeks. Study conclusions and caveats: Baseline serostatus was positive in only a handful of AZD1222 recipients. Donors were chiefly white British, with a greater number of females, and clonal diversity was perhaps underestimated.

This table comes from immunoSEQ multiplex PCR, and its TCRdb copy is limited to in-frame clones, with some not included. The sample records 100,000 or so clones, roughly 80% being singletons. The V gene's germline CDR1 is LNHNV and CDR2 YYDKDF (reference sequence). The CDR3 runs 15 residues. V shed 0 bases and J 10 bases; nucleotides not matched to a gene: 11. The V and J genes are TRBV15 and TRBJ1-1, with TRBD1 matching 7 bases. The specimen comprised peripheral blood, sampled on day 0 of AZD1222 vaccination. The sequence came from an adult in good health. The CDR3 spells CATSREGRGMRGAFF. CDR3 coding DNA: TGTGCCACCAGCAGAGAGGGCAGGGGGATGCGGGGAGCTTTCTTT.